The text below deals with one TCR beta chain. The record originates from a study of blood T cell repertoires in COVID-19. Study-level information: Sample material is recorded as cDNA or gDNA derived from T cells, B-cell-depleted T cells, or PBMCs.

CDR3 length equals 15 residues. Trimming stripped 1 base from V and 0 bases from J, with 10 bases between. Germline V gene data show CDR1 as GTSNPN and CDR2 as SVGIG (reference sequence). Authors' methods: Estimation of nucleated cell counts relied on the amplification of reference gene primers. Data came from immunoSEQ multiplex PCR; TCRdb stores just in-frame clones and leaves some out. The V and J calls and clone size come from that table; D and trimming were worked out from the DNA. Of about 160,000 clones detected, roughly 81% appear once; the ten largest clones hold approximately 0.99%. Sequencing input: peripheral blood. The TCR comes from a man aged 35-49 years with acute or convalescent COVID-19. The chain links TRBV30 to TRBJ1-5; D remains ambiguous. In DNA form, the CDR3 reads TGTGCCTGGAGTGCTACAGATTATAGCAATCAGCCCCAGCATTTT. Its protein is CAWSATDYSNQPQHF.